This T cell receptor (beta chain) was retrieved from a study of blood T cells in healthy people across ages. Germline V gives CDR1 KGHSH, CDR2 LQKENI. The CDR3 consists of 11 residues. Primed by a sample-barcoded 5' primer and a J-beta primer mix, a second PCR proceeded for about 6 to 12 cycles. Every cDNA molecule bore a tag from a template-switch adaptor containing 12 random nucleotides. TCRdb used MiXCR to reprocess the 5' RACE reads, holding one entry per CDR3 protein. Here the sample spans hundreds of thousands of distinct CDR3 sequences, 27% being singletons. This clonotype was counted between two and nine times. The junction shows a germline mismatch at one end, possibly a read error. The sample was also linked to a second study, of T cells of mothers and their children. From that second work: Related mother and child pairs showed slightly greater overlap (not significant) than unrelated pairs did.

The V call is TRBV18, the J call TRBJ2-5; 7 nucleotides align to TRBD1. This receptor was obtained from a boy younger than 10 in good health. Sequencing was performed on blood. The CDR3 nucleotides are TGTGCCAGCTCACCACCGGGACAGAAGTTCTTC. Translation: CASSPPGQKFF. Looking up the rest from reference TRBV18 and TRBJ2-5 gives the full variable domain: NAGVMQNPRHLVRRRGQEARLRCSPMKGHSHVYWYRQLPEEGLKFMVYLQKENIIDESGMPKERFSAEFPKEGPSILRIQQVVRGDSAAYFCASSPPGQKFFGPGTRLLVL.